The present entry profiles one T cell receptor beta chain with its context. Its specificity is not known. Germline CDR1 LNHDA, CDR2 SQIVND (reference sequence). V was clipped by 8 bases and J by 6 bases; unmatched bases: 11. This CDR3 has 15 amino acids. The source of the sample is a study of cytomegalovirus exposure and HLA in healthy donors. Regarding the study as a whole: Researchers reported in a later analysis that common viral pathogens appeared linked to several top clusters. As was reported, the classifier diagnosed cytomegalovirus status with high specificity and sensitivity. Cytomegalovirus association was listed for under 200 TCR beta chains.

60 Vbeta and 13 Jbeta primers were used in PCR. Sequenced by immunoSEQ multiplex PCR; TCRdb stores in-frame clones only, minus some. Of some 150,000 clones in the sample, roughly 79% were seen once. The J gene is TRBJ2-1, the V gene TRBV19, with 9 positions matching TRBD2. The clonotype originates from a woman in her fifties or sixties in good health and CMV-seronegative. Sequenced material: PBMCs. CDR3 coding DNA: TGTGCCAGTTCCTCCGGGACTAGCAGGGGCAATGAGCAGTTCTTC. It specifies CASSSGTSRGNEQFF.